These 29 T cell receptor beta chains were sequenced from one sample in a study of cytomegalovirus exposure and HLA in healthy donors. Repertoires were generated with immunoSEQ multiplex PCR, while TCRdb's copy carries only in-frame clones and drops some. Among 170,000 or so clones listed, 85% were seen once. Sequencing was performed on PBMCs. The receptors shown here come from a man between 18 and 35 years old in good health and CMV-seropositive.

The DNA of the CDR3 is TGCGCCAGCAGCCAAGTATACGGTACCGGGGAGCTGTTTTTT. It yields the protein CASSQVYGTGELFF. The genes are TRBV4-1 and TRBJ2-2; D not certain. Trimming pared 1 base from V and 5 bases from J, leaving 8 bases between. Germline V gene lookup returns CDR1 MGHRA and CDR2 YSYEKL. The CDR3 is 14 amino acids.

This clone was found a few times. The chain has TRBV5-1 and TRBJ1-6, with D maybe TRBD1 (6 bases). The V and J ends lost 6 bases and 6 bases respectively, with 16 bases between them. Germline V gene lookup returns CDR1 SGHRS and CDR2 YFSETQ. This CDR3 has 15 amino acids. Here the CDR3 reads CASKTDSQPNSPLHF. The CDR3 DNA follows: TGCGCCAGCAAGACGGACAGCCAGCCTAATTCACCCCTCCACTTT.

This clone showed up just once. This rearrangement joins TRBV19 to TRBJ2-1; 10 bases match TRBD2. The CDR3 extends over 15 amino acids. V was pared by 5 bases and J by 6 bases, with 7 bases of the junction left unmatched. Per germline, CDR1 LNHDA and CDR2 SQIVND (reference sequence). The CDR3 DNA reads as TGTGCCAGTAGTCTTCCGCTAGCGGGAGTCAATGAGCAGTTCTTC. Its translation is CASSLPLAGVNEQFF.

J is TRBJ2-7 and V is TRBV11-2, with D possibly TRBD1 on 6 matching bases. Germline V gene lookup returns CDR1 SGHAT and CDR2 FQNNGV. The CDR3 is 12 residues long. V shed 4 bases and J shed 3 bases, with 7 bases lying between them. CDR3 region: CASSSQGYEQYF. In nucleotides, the CDR3 is TGTGCCAGCAGCTCACAGGGCTACGAGCAGTACTTC.

The rearrangement uses TRBV5-6 and TRBJ1-1; possible D gene TRBD1, 6 bases. The CDR3 runs 16 residues. The germline gives CDR1 SGHDT, CDR2 YYEEEE. Trimming removed 3 bases from V and 3 bases from J, with 18 bases in between. The CDR3 loop is CASSSSGGEGYTEAFF. The CDR3 region has the DNA TGTGCCAGCAGCTCGTCGGGGGGCGAGGGGTACACTGAAGCTTTCTTT.

The chain combines TRBV30 with TRBJ1-2; no definite D call. Germline lookup yields CDR1 GTSNPN and CDR2 SVGIG (reference sequence). The CDR3 has 12 amino acids. V lost 8 bases to trimming and J lost 0 bases, with 10 bases between them. The CDR3 protein is CAGRVANYGYTF. The CDR3 DNA is TGTGCCGGCCGGGTGGCTAACTATGGCTACACCTTC.

The chain combines TRBV5-5 with TRBJ2-1; D gene uncertain. Deletions cut 0 bases from V and 0 bases from J, with 7 bases between. Germline V lookup: CDR1 SGHKS, CDR2 YYEKEE (reference sequence). This CDR3 comprises 15 residues. The DNA for the CDR3 is TGTGCCAGCAGCTTGGAATCTTACTCCTACAATGAGCAGTTCTTC. Amino acid sequence: CASSLESYSYNEQFF.

The chain couples TRBV28 to TRBJ1-2, with D hard to call. CDR1 is MDHEN and CDR2 is SYDVKM in the germline V gene. This CDR3 has 14 residues. Between the trimmed V and J ends, which lost 1 base and 4 bases, there was a span of 10 bases. CDR3 protein: CASSLFSAGYGYTF. The CDR3 DNA sequence: TGTGCCAGCAGTTTATTTTCGGCAGGCTATGGCTACACCTTC.

The rearrangement uses TRBV19 and TRBJ2-7; no clear D. Trimming took off 6 bases at V and 0 bases at J, with 12 bases between the two ends. CDR3 length equals 14 residues. Germline lookup yields CDR1 LNHDA and CDR2 SQIVND (reference sequence). CDR3 sequence: CASRPGLNSYEQYF. In DNA, the CDR3 is TGTGCCAGTAGACCGGGTCTCAACTCCTACGAGCAGTACTTC.

The chain joins TRBV28 to TRBJ1-3, with D possibly matching TRBD1 (5 bases). The CDR3 is 15 residues long. The V end lost 9 bases, the J end lost 4 bases, and 19 bases lay between the germline ends. Germline V gene sequence: CDR1 MDHEN, CDR2 SYDVKM. CDR3 in amino acids: CASSSWGDSGNTIYF. CDR3 DNA sequence: TGTGCCAGTTCCTCCTGGGGCGATTCCGGAAACACCATATATTTT.

The V call is TRBV11-2, the J call TRBJ2-6, with 8 bases matching TRBD2. Germline V gives CDR1 SGHAT, CDR2 FQNNGV. Unmatched junction bases numbered 8, after V lost 4 bases and J lost 3 bases. The CDR3 contains 17 residues. In nucleotides, the CDR3 is TGTGCCAGCAGCTCCATCCGGGGGGGTCTTGGGGCCAACGTCCTGACTTTC. It is translated as CASSSIRGGLGANVLTF.

This clone was seen ten or more times. The chain joins TRBV7-6 to TRBJ2-7; D might be TRBD2 (6 bases). CDR3 length: 13 residues. Germline V gene sequence: CDR1 SGHVS, CDR2 FNYEAQ. With 5 bases removed from V and 5 bases from J, the gap between germline ends came to 13 bases. In DNA, the CDR3 is TGTGCCAGCAGCCCCGGGACTCAAAACGAGCAGTACTTC. It specifies CASSPGTQNEQYF.

The chain recombines TRBV28 with TRBJ2-1; D not certain. The V end lost 2 bases, the J end lost 3 bases, and 11 bases lay between the germline ends. Germline assignment: CDR1 MDHEN and CDR2 SYDVKM. The CDR3 is 15 residues long. The CDR3 DNA follows: TGTGCCAGCAGTTTAATAGCAGAGATCTACAATGAGCAGTTCTTC. Amino acid sequence: CASSLIAEIYNEQFF.

The gene calls are TRBV19 and TRBJ2-1; D is unclear. Deletions cut 3 bases from V and 4 bases from J, with 4 bases between. Germline V gives CDR1 LNHDA, CDR2 SQIVND (reference sequence). This CDR3 contains 12 residues. CDR3 region: CASSISYNEQFF. The CDR3, as DNA: TGTGCCAGTAGTATCTCGTACAATGAGCAGTTCTTC.

The V and J genes are TRBV27 and TRBJ2-1; D is unresolved. The V and J ends lost 1 base and 5 bases respectively, with 9 bases between them. CDR1 is MNHEY, CDR2 SMNVEV, per germline (reference sequence). CDR3 length: 14 residues. CDR3 sequence: CASSLLNLDNEQFF. DNA for the CDR3: TGTGCCAGCAGTTTATTAAACTTAGACAATGAGCAGTTCTTC.

The chain joins TRBV5-1 to TRBJ2-1; 7 bases line up with TRBD2. Germline V gene data show CDR1 as SGHRS and CDR2 as YFSETQ. Losses at the gene ends were 1 base for V and 8 bases for J; bases not matched to a gene: 6. The CDR3 totals 14 residues. CDR3 amino acids: CASSLTRGRDEQFF. The CDR3 nucleotides are TGCGCCAGCAGCTTGACCCGGGGGAGGGATGAGCAGTTCTTC.

This clone was counted only a few times. The chain is built from TRBV7-9 and TRBJ1-1; D is ambiguous. This CDR3 is built from 14 residues. Per the germline V gene, CDR1 is SEHNR and CDR2 is FQNEAQ (reference sequence). The V gene lost 1 base and the J gene lost 1 base, with 7 bases spanning the gap. This chain's CDR3 is CASSLGAENTEAFF. CDR3 coding DNA: TGTGCCAGCAGCTTAGGGGCAGAGAACACTGAAGCTTTCTTT.

V and J are TRBV7-2 and TRBJ2-3; the match to TRBD2 covers 10 bases. V lost 1 base and J lost 4; bases outside the gene matches: 11. This CDR3 has 18 residues. Per germline, CDR1 SGHTA and CDR2 FQGNSA. The chain's CDR3 is CASSLVRLAGASADTQYF. CDR3 nucleotide sequence: TGTGCCAGCAGCTTAGTACGGCTAGCGGGAGCCTCCGCAGATACGCAGTATTTT.

This clone was recorded once. The chain links TRBV7-6 to TRBJ2-2; TRBD2 agrees at 11 bases. Germline V gene data show CDR1 as SGHVS and CDR2 as FNYEAQ. CDR3 length: 17 residues. J was trimmed by 7 bases and V by 3 bases; bases with no gene match: 10. The CDR3 here is CASSFISGRARSGELFF. Written as DNA, the CDR3 is TGTGCCAGCAGCTTTATTAGCGGGAGGGCCAGGAGCGGGGAGCTGTTTTTT. Filled out from reference TRBV7-6 and TRBJ2-2, the complete variable domain reads GAGVSQSPRYKVTKRGQDVALRCDPISGHVSLYWYRQALGQGPEFLTYFNYEAQQDKSGLPNDRFSAERPEGSISTLTIQRTEQRDSAMYRCASSFISGRARSGELFFGEGSRLTVL.

The V call is TRBV7-9, the J call TRBJ2-7; TRBD2 might be the D (5 bases). This CDR3 is 12 amino acids long. Germline CDR1 reads SEHNR; CDR2 reads FQNEAQ (reference sequence). Trimming removed 4 bases at V and 5 bases at J, with 9 bases between. CDR3 nucleotide sequence: TGTGCCAGCAGCTGGACTGTTCACGAGCAGTACTTC. Translation gives CASSWTVHEQYF.

This chain links TRBV7-9 with TRBJ2-5, with 9 bases fitting TRBD1. Per germline, CDR1 SEHNR and CDR2 FQNEAQ (reference sequence). V gave up 5 bases and J gave up 5 bases; unmatched junction bases: 0. CDR3 length: 12 amino acids. The CDR3 here is CASSGQGETQYF. CDR3 sequence (DNA): TGTGCCAGCAGCGGACAGGGGGAGACCCAGTACTTC.

The chain employs TRBV10-1 and TRBJ2-5; 9 bases are shared with TRBD2. This CDR3 comprises 17 residues. CDR1 is WNHNN and CDR2 is SYGVQD in the germline V gene (reference sequence). The ends lost 8 bases at V and 4 bases at J; junction bases unmatched: 17. The CDR3 DNA follows: TGCGCCAGCCGGCTAGCGGGGTCTCTGAGGGGACGAGAGACCCAGTACTTC. Translated, it gives CASRLAGSLRGRETQYF.

This sequence joins TRBV10-2 and TRBJ2-3, with a possible D match to TRBD2 (7 bases). Per the germline V gene, CDR1 is WSHSY and CDR2 is SAAADI. The CDR3 extends over 17 amino acids. The ends were cut back, 8 bases at V and 2 bases at J, with 23 bases in the middle. This chain's CDR3 is CASGYGGGLTNTDTQYF. CDR3 DNA: TGCGCCAGCGGATACGGAGGGGGACTAACTAACACAGATACGCAGTATTTT.

This clone was counted only a few times. The rearrangement links TRBV10-3 to TRBJ2-7; D might be TRBD1 (7 bases). The CDR3 contains 14 residues. Trimming cost V 7 bases and J 3 bases, with 16 bases left between them. Germline V gene data show CDR1 as ENHRY and CDR2 as SYGVKD. The CDR3 nucleotides are TGTGCCATCAATCCCGGGCAGGGGGGCTACGAGCAGTACTTC. Its protein product is CAINPGQGGYEQYF.

The chain joins TRBV28 to TRBJ2-3; perhaps TRBD2 as D (6 bases). The CDR3 runs to 14 residues. Germline V gene sequence: CDR1 MDHEN, CDR2 SYDVKM. V lost 6 bases and J lost 3, with 13 bases in between. The CDR3 spells CASRPAGVTDTQYF. CDR3 DNA: TGTGCCAGCAGGCCAGCGGGTGTAACAGATACGCAGTATTTT.

This chain uses TRBV9 with TRBJ2-6; D ambiguous. Germline V gives CDR1 SGDLS, CDR2 YYNGEE. The CDR3 runs to 15 residues. V gave up 2 bases and J gave up 4 bases, with 10 bases separating them. CDR3: CASSVAGAGANVLTF. CDR3 DNA: TGTGCCAGCAGCGTTGCAGGTGCCGGGGCCAACGTCCTGACTTTC.

The chain joins TRBV27 to TRBJ1-1, with D tentatively TRBD1 (6 bases). The CDR3 is 14 amino acids. Germline loops: CDR1 MNHEY, CDR2 SMNVEV (reference sequence). Trimming shortened V by 4 bases and J by 1 base, and 10 bases separated the two germline ends. CDR3 in DNA: TGTGCCAGCAGTTCCTTCAGGGGGAACACTGAAGCTTTCTTT. It specifies CASSSFRGNTEAFF.

The genes are TRBV4-2 and TRBJ2-1; perhaps TRBD2 as D (5 bases). V was clipped by 0 bases and J by 0 bases, with 15 bases between them. Looked up from germline, CDR1 is LGHNA and CDR2 is YNFKEQ. The length of the CDR3 is 18 residues. The CDR3: CASSQELERRGSYNEQFF. The CDR3 DNA follows: TGTGCCAGCAGCCAAGAGTTGGAGCGGAGAGGCTCCTACAATGAGCAGTTCTTC.

This clone was seen only once. The rearrangement links TRBV7-2 to TRBJ2-1, with TRBD2 matching 8 bases. The trim removed 2 bases at V and 1 base at J, leaving 7 bases unmatched. The length of the CDR3 is 17 residues. Germline assignment: CDR1 SGHTA and CDR2 FQGNSA. The CDR3, as DNA: TGTGCCAGCAGCTTACCTCAGGGCGGGGGGTCCTACAATGAGCAGTTCTTC. Translation gives CASSLPQGGGSYNEQFF.